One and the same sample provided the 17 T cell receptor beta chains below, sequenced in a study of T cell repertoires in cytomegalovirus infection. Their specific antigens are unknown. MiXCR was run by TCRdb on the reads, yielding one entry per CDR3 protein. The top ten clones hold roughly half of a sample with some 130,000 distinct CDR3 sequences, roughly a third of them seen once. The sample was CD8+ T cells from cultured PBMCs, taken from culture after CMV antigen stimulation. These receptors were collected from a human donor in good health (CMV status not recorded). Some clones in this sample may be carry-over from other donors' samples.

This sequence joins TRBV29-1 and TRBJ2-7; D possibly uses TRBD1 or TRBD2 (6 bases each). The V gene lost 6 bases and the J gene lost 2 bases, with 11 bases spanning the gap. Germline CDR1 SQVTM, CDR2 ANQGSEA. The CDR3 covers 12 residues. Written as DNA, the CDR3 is TGCAGCGTGCGGGACAACACCTACGAGCAGTACTTC. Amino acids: CSVRDNTYEQYF.

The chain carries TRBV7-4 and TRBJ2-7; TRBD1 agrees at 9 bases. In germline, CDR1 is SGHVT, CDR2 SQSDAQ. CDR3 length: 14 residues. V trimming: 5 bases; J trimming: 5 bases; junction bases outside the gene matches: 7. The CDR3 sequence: CASSKNRGQDEQYF. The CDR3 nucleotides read TGTGCCAGCAGCAAAAACAGGGGGCAGGACGAGCAGTACTTC. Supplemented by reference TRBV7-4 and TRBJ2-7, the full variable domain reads GAGVSQSPRYKVAKRGRDVALRCDSISGHVTLYWYRQTLGQGSEVLTYSQSDAQRDKSGRPSGRFSAERPERSVSTLKIQRTEQGDSAVYLCASSKNRGQDEQYFGPGTRLTVT.

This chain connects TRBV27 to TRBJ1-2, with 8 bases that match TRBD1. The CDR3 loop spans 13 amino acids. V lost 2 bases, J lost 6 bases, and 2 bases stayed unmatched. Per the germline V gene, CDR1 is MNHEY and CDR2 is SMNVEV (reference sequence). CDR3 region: CASSLRTGHGYTF. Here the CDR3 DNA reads TGTGCCAGCAGTTTAAGGACAGGGCATGGCTACACCTTC.

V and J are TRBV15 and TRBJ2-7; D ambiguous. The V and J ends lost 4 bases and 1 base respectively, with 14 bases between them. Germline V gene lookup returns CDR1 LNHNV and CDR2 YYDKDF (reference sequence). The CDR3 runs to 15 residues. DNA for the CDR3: TGTGCCACCAGCATAGAAAGGACGGATTCCTACGAGCAGTACTTC. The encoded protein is CATSIERTDSYEQYF.

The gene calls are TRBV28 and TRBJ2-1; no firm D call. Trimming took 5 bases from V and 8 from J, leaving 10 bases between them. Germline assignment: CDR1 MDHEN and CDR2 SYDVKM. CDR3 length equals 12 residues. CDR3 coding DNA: TGTGCCAGCAGTCCCTCTAGAGATGAGCAGTTCTTC. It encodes CASSPSRDEQFF. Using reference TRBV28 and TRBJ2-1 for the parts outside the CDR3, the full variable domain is DVKVTQSSRYLVKRTGEKVFLECVQDMDHENMFWYRQDPGLGLRLIYFSYDVKMKEKGDIPEGYSVSREKKERFSLILESASTNQTSMYLCASSPSRDEQFFGPGTRLTVL.

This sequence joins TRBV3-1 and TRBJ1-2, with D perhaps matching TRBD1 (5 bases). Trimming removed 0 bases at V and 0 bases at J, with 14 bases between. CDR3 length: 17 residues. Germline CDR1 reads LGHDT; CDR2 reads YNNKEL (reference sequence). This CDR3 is CASSQEINRPANYGYTF. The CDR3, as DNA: TGTGCCAGCAGCCAAGAAATCAACAGGCCGGCTAACTATGGCTACACCTTC.

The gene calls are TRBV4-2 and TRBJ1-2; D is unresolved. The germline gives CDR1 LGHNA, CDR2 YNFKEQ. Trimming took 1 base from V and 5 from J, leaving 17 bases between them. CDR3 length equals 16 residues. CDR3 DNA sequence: TGTGCCAGCAGCCAAGGAGGCGATAGGGTCGGTTATGGCTACACCTTC. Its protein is CASSQGGDRVGYGYTF.

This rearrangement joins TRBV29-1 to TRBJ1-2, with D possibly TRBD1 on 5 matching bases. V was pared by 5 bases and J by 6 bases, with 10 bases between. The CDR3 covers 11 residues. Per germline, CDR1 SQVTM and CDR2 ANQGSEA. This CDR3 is CSVRGAHGYTF. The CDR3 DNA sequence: TGCAGCGTTCGAGGGGCGCATGGCTACACCTTC.

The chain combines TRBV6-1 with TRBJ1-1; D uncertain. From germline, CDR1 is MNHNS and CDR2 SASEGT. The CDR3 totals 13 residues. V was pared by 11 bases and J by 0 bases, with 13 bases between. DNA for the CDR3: TGTGCCCGCTCCCGGAAGGTGAACACTGAAGCTTTCTTT. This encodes CARSRKVNTEAFF.

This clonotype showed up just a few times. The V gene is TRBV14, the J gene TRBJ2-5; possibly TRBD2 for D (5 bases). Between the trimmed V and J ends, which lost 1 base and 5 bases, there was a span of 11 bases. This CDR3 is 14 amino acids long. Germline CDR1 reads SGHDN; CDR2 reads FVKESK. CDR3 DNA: TGTGCCAGCAGCCAAGTGGAGGTTTTCGAGACCCAGTACTTC. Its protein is CASSQVEVFETQYF.

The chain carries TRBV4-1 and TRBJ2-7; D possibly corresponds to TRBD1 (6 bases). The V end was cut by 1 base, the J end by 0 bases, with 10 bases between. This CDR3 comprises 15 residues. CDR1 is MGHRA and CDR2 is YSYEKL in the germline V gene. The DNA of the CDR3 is TGCGCCAGCAGCCAAGTCCAGGGGTCCTCCTACGAGCAGTACTTC. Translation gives CASSQVQGSSYEQYF.

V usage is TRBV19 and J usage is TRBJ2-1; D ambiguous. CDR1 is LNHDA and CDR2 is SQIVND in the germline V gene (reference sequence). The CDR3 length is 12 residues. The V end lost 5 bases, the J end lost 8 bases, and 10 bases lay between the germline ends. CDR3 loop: CASSFGSDEQFF. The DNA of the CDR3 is TGTGCCAGTAGTTTCGGATCAGATGAGCAGTTCTTC.

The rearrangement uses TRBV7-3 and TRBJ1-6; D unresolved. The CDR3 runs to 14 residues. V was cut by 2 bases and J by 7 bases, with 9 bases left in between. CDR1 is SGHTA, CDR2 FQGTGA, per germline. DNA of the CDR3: TGTGCCAGCAGCTTAGGGGTTGGAAATTCACCCCTCCACTTT. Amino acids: CASSLGVGNSPLHF.

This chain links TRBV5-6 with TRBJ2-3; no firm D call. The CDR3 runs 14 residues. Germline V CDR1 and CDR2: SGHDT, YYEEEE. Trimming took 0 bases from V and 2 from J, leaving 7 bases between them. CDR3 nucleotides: TGTGCCAGCAGCTTGGCGCAGCCCACAGATACGCAGTATTTT. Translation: CASSLAQPTDTQYF.

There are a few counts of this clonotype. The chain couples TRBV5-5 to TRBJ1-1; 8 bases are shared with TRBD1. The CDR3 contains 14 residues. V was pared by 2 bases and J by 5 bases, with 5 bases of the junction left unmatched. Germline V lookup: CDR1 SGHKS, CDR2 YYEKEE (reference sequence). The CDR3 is CASSFHRGGTEAFF. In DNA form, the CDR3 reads TGTGCCAGCAGCTTTCACAGGGGGGGAACTGAAGCTTTCTTT. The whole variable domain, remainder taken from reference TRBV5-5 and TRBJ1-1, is DAGVTQSPTHLIKTRGQQVTLRCSPISGHKSVSWYQQVLGQGPQFIFQYYEKEERGRGNFPDRFSARQFPNYSSELNVNALLLGDSALYLCASSFHRGGTEAFFGQGTRLTVV.

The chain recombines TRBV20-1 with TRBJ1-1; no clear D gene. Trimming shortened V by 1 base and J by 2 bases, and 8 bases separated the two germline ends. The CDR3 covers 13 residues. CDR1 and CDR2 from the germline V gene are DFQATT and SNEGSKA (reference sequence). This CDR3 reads CSARAPSNTEAFF. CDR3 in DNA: TGCAGTGCTAGAGCCCCCAGCAACACTGAAGCTTTCTTT.

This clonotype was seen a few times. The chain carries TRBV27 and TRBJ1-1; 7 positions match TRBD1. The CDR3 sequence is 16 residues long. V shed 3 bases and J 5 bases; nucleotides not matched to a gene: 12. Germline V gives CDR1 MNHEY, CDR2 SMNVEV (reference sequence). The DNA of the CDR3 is TGTGCCAGCAGTTTTCAGGGAAAGAGGGACAGAACTGAAGCTTTCTTT. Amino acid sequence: CASSFQGKRDRTEAFF.